This entry features one T cell receptor (beta chain) sequence. Its specificity is not known. This sample is part of a study of cytotoxic CD8 clonotypes in ibrutinib-treated CLL. Study information: 25 or so partial and 2 complete responses; at median about 63 months, roughly 14 remitted, approximately 12 progressed. The study, taken as a whole, reports: An increase in clonality occurred at ibrutinib response, followed by a return toward baseline at progression.

Measured with immunoSEQ multiplex PCR; TCRdb has only the in-frame clones, and not every one. The sample shows around 150,000 clones, 81% of them seen only once. In germline, CDR1 is SEHNR, CDR2 FQNEAQ (reference sequence). The CDR3 sequence is 12 residues long. Trimming took 2 bases from V and 4 from J, leaving 6 bases between them. The specimen comprised PBMCs, sampled after 12 months of ibrutinib treatment. This clonotype originated in a human donor with chronic lymphocytic leukemia. The rearrangement links TRBV7-9 to TRBJ2-7, with D unresolved. Here the CDR3 DNA reads TGTGCCAGCAGCTTATATTATTACGAGCAGTACTTC. It is translated as CASSLYYYEQYF.